This TCR beta chain was sequenced during a study of immune evolution from preneoplasia to lung adenocarcinoma. Study outcomes and limitations: Clonality was highest in normal lung, lower in later-stage lesions apparently.

With regard to this clone: The antigen is unknown.

Patients had resection in Japan or China between the mid-2010s and the late 2010s. Histologic diagnosis was independently verified by two lung pathologists. CDR1 is GTSNPN, CDR2 SVGIG, per germline (reference sequence). The CDR3 runs to 11 residues. V gave up 5 bases and J gave up 6 bases; unmatched junction bases: 3. Assay used: immunoSEQ multiplex PCR; TCRdb lists only in-frame clones, some missing. Of about 4,200 clones in the sample, 79% were seen once. The sequenced sample consisted of FFPE invasive lung adenocarcinoma tissue. The TCR sequence derives from a person aged 35-60 years with lung adenocarcinoma. Some clones in this sample may be carry-over from other donors' samples. This rearrangement joins TRBV30 to TRBJ2-7; TRBD1 matches 8 bases. The chain's CDR3 is CAWGQGPEQYF. In nucleotides, the CDR3 is TGTGCCTGGGGACAGGGACCCGAGCAGTACTTC.